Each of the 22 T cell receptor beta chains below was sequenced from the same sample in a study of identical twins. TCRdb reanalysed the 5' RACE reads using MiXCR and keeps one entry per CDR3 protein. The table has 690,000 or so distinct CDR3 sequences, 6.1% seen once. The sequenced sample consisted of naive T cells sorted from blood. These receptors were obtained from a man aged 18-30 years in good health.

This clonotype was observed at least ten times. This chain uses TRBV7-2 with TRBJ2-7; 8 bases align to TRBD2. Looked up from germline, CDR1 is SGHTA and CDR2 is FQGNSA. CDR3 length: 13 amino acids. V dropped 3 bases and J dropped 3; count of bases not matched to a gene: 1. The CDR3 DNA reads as TGTGCCAGCAGCTTTAGCGGGAACTACGAGCAGTACTTC. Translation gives CASSFSGNYEQYF.

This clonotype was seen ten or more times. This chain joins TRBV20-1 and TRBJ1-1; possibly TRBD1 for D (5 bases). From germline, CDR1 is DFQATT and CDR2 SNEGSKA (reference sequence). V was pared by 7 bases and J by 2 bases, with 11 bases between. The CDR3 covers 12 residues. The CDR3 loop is CSVIDRNTEAFF. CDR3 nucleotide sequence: TGCAGTGTTATCGACAGAAACACTGAAGCTTTCTTT.

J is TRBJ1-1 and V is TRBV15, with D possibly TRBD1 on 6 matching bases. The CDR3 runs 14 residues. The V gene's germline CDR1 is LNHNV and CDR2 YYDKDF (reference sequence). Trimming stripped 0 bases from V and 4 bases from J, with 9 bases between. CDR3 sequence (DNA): TGTGCCACCAGCAGAGACTCAGGGGTCACTGAAGCTTTCTTT. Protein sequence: CATSRDSGVTEAFF.

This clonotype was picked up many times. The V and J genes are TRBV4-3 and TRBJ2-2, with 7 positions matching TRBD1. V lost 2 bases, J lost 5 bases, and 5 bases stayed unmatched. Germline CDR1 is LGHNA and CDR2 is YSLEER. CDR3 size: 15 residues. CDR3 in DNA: TGCGCCAGCAGCCAATCTGACAGGGAAACCGGGGAGCTGTTTTTT. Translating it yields CASSQSDRETGELFF.

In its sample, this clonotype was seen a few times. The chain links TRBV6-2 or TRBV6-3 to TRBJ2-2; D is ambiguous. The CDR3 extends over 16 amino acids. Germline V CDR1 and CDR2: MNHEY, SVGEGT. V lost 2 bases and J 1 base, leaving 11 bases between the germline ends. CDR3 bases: TGTGCCAGCAGTTACCCCAACTCTTTGAACACCGGGGAGCTGTTTTTT. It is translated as CASSYPNSLNTGELFF.

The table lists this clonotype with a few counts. CDR3 residues: CATSPRPGTGVIYEQYV. CDR3 nucleotides: TGTGCCACCAGTCCCCGCCCCGGGACAGGGGTAATCTACGAGCAGTACGTC. The chain employs TRBV15 and TRBJ2-7, with 10 positions matching TRBD1. V dropped 6 bases and J dropped 3; count of bases not matched to a gene: 14. The CDR3 is 17 residues long. Per germline, CDR1 LNHNV and CDR2 YYDKDF (reference sequence).

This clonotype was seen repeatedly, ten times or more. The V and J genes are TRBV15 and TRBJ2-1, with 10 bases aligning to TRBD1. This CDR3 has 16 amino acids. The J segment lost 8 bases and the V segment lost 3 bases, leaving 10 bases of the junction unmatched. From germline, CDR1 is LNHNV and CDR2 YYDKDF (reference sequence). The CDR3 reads CATSRQPGQGTHEQFF. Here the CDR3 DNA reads TGTGCCACCAGCAGGCAGCCGGGACAGGGGACCCATGAGCAGTTCTTC.

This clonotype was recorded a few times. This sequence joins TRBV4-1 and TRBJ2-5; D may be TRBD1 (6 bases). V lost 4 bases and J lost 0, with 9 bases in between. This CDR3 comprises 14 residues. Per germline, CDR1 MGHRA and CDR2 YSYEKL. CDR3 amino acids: CASSLRDNQETQYF. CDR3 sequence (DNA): TGCGCCAGCAGCCTCCGGGACAACCAAGAGACCCAGTACTTC.

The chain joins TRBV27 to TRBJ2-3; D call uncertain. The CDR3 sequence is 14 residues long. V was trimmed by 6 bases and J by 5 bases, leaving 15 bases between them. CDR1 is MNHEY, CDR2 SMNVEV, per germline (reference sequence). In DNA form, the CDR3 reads TGTGCCAGCAGGCCGAGACCCACCATAGATACGCAGTATTTT. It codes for CASRPRPTIDTQYF.

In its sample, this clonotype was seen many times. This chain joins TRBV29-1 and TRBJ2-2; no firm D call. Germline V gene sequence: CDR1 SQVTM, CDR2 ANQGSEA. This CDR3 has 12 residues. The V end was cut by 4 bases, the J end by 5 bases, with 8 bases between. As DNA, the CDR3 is TGCAGCGTTGGCCCAGGAACCGGGGAGCTGTTTTTT. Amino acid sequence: CSVGPGTGELFF.

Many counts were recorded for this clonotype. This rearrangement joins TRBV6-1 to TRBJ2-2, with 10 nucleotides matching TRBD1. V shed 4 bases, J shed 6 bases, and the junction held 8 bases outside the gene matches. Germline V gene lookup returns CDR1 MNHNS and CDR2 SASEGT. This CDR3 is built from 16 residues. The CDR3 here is CASSAPGTGVAGELFF. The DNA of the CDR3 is TGTGCCAGCAGTGCTCCCGGGACAGGGGTTGCCGGGGAGCTGTTTTTT.

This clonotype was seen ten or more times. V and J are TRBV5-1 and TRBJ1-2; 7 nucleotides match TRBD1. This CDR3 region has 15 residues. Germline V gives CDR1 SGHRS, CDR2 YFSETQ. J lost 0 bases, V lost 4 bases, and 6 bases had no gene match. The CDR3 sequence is CASSPTTGANYGYTF. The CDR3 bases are TGCGCCAGCAGCCCAACAACAGGGGCTAACTATGGCTACACCTTC. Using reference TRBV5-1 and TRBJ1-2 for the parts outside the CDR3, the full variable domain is KAGVTQTPRYLIKTRGQQVTLSCSPISGHRSVSWYQQTPGQGLQFLFEYFSETQRNKGNFPGRFSGRQFSNSRSEMNVSTLELGDSALYLCASSPTTGANYGYTFGSGTRLTVV.

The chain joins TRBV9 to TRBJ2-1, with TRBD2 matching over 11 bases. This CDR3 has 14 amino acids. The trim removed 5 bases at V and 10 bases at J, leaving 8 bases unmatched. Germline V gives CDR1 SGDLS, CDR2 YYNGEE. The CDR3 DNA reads TGTGCCAGCAGGACCCTAGCGGGAGGTGGAGAGCAGTTCTTC. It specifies CASRTLAGGGEQFF.

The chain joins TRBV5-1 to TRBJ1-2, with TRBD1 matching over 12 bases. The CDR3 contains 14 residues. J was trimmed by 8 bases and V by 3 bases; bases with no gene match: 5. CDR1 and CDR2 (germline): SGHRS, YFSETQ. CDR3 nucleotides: TGCGCCAGCAGCTCCGGGACAGGGGGCTTCGGCTACACCTTC. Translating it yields CASSSGTGGFGYTF.

CDR3 DNA sequence: TGTGCCAGCAGCTTAGTCACGAGCGAGCAGTACGTC. Encoded protein: CASSLVTSEQYV. This chain connects TRBV11-2 to TRBJ2-7; D not resolved. This CDR3 has 12 amino acids. With 1 base removed from V and 6 bases from J, the gap between germline ends came to 7 bases. From germline, CDR1 is SGHAT and CDR2 FQNNGV.

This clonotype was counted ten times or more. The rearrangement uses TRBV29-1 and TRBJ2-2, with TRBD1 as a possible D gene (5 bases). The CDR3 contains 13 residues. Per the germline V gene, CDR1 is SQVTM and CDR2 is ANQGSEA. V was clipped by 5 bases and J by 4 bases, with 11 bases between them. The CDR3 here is CSVLDSLTGELFF. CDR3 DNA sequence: TGCAGCGTTCTTGACAGCCTCACCGGGGAGCTGTTTTTT.

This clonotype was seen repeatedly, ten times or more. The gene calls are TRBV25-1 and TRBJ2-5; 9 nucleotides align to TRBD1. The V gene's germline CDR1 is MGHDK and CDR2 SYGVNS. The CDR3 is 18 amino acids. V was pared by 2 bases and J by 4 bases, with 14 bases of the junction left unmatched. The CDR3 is CASSESGRDRVRRETQYF. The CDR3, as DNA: TGTGCCAGCAGTGAAAGTGGACGGGACAGGGTCAGGCGAGAGACCCAGTACTTC. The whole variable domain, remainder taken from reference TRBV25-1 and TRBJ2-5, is EADIYQTPRYLVIGTGKKITLECSQTMGHDKMYWYQQDPGMELHLIHYSYGVNSTEKGDLSSESTVSRIRTEHFPLTLESARPSHTSQYLCASSESGRDRVRRETQYFGPGTRLLVL.

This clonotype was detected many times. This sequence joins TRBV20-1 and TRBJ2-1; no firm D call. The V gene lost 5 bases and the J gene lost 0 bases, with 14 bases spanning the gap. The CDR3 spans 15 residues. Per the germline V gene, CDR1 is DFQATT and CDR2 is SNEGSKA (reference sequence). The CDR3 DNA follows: TGCAGTGCTCCACGACTCATGAACTCCTACAATGAGCAGTTCTTC. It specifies CSAPRLMNSYNEQFF.

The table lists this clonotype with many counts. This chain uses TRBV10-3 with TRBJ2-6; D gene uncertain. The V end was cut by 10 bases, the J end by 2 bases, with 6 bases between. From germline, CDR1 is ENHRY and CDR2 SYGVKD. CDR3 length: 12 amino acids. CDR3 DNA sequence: TGTGCCACCCTCGCTGGGGCCAACGTCCTGACTTTC. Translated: CATLAGANVLTF.

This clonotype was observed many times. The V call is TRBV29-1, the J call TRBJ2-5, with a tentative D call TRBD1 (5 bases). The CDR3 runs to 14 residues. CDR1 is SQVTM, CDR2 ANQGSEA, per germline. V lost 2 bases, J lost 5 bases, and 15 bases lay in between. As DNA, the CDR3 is TGCAGCGTTGAAAGGGGTACCAATTGGGAGACCCAGTACTTC. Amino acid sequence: CSVERGTNWETQYF.

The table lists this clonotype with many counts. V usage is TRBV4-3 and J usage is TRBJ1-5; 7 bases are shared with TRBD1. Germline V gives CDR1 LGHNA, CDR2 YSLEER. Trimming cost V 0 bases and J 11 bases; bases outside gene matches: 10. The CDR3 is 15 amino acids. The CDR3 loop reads CASSQDLGTAVSQHF. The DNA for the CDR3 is TGCGCCAGCAGCCAAGATTTGGGGACAGCCGTGTCCCAGCATTTT.

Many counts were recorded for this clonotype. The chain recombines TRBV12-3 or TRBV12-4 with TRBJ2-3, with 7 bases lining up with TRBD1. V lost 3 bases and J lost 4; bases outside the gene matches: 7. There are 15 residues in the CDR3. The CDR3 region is CASSLRGGMADTQYF. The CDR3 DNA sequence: TGTGCCAGCAGTTTGCGAGGGGGCATGGCAGATACGCAGTATTTT.